The 20 T cell receptor beta chains below were found in one sample sequenced in a study of shared clonotypes between healthy human individuals. The naive CD8 subset, CD45RO-negative cells positively selected for CCR7, excluded terminally differentiated effector memory CD45RA+ cells. Clones were read by immunoSEQ multiplex PCR, and TCRdb kept only the in-frame ones, dropping some. Altogether about 2 million clones are present, about 95% being singletons, with the ten largest covering around 1.1%. Sequences were obtained from naive CD8+ T cells sorted from blood. Receptors were obtained from a man aged 18 to 35 in good health.

The chain is built from TRBV7-9 and TRBJ2-1; D remains ambiguous. Per germline, CDR1 SEHNR and CDR2 FQNEAQ (reference sequence). V lost 8 bases to trimming and J lost 0 bases, with 8 bases between them. The CDR3 totals 13 residues. CDR3 coding DNA: TGTGCCAGCGAGGAGAGCTCCTACAATGAGCAGTTCTTC. Its protein product is CASEESSYNEQFF.

This clone appeared a single time. The chain combines TRBV6-5 with TRBJ2-7, with D perhaps matching TRBD1 or TRBD2 (7 bases each). Looked up from germline, CDR1 is MNHEY and CDR2 is SVGAGI. CDR3 size: 12 residues. V lost 5 bases and J lost 6, with 11 bases in between. Written as DNA, the CDR3 is TGTGCCAGCAGTCTCAGGGGGGGCGAGCAGTACTTC. This codes for CASSLRGGEQYF.

This chain uses TRBV11-2 with TRBJ1-1; D is possibly TRBD1 (6 bases). The germline V gene encodes CDR1 SGHAT and CDR2 FQNNGV. The CDR3 is made up of 14 amino acids. The germline V and J ends were trimmed by 5 bases and 5 bases, with 15 bases remaining between them. For the CDR3, the DNA is TGTGCCAGCAGCGGTGGGGGGGCGCGAACTGAAGCTTTCTTT. Protein sequence: CASSGGGARTEAFF.

This chain uses TRBV4-3 with TRBJ1-4; D is ambiguous. V lost 2 bases, J lost 0 bases, and 4 bases lay in between. The germline V gene has CDR1 LGHNA and CDR2 YSLEER. CDR3 length equals 14 residues. As DNA, the CDR3 is TGCGCCAGCAGCCAACAGGCAACTAATGAAAAACTGTTTTTT. It encodes CASSQQATNEKLFF.

This chain joins TRBV19 and TRBJ2-7; weak D call: TRBD2 (6 bases). Deletions cut 5 bases from V and 0 bases from J, with 17 bases between. Germline loops: CDR1 LNHDA, CDR2 SQIVND (reference sequence). The CDR3 covers 16 residues. This CDR3 is CASSLAVGLSSYEQYF. CDR3 sequence (DNA): TGTGCCAGTAGTCTCGCCGTGGGACTTAGCTCCTACGAGCAGTACTTC.

In this sample, this clone turned up once. This chain uses TRBV4-1 with TRBJ2-7; no clear D. Deletions cut 0 bases from V and 3 bases from J, with 6 bases between. Germline V gene sequence: CDR1 MGHRA, CDR2 YSYEKL. CDR3 length: 13 residues. This chain's CDR3 is CASSQEGNYEQYF. The CDR3 nucleotides are TGCGCCAGCAGCCAAGAGGGCAACTACGAGCAGTACTTC.

The chain carries TRBV14 and TRBJ1-3; the D is unclear. The CDR3 spans 16 residues. V dropped 0 bases and J dropped 8 bases, with 17 bases sitting between them. The V gene's germline CDR1 is SGHDN and CDR2 FVKESK. The CDR3, as DNA: TGTGCCAGCAGCCAAGAAGGCTTTCAAGGCGGTTACACCATATATTTT. Translation gives CASSQEGFQGGYTIYF.

For this clone: In the same sample, other DNA sequences code for this CDR3. The chain is built from TRBV7-9 and TRBJ2-7; tentative D call: TRBD1 (6 bases). This CDR3 has 13 residues. V was pared by 2 bases and J by 2 bases, with 7 bases between. Germline CDR1 is SEHNR and CDR2 is FQNEAQ (reference sequence). The CDR3 sequence is CASSLTGTYEQYF. The CDR3, as DNA: TGTGCCAGCAGCTTAACAGGGACCTACGAGCAGTACTTC.

V and J are TRBV7-3 and TRBJ2-3; D is possibly TRBD1 (5 bases). Germline CDR1 reads SGHTA; CDR2 reads FQGTGA. Between the trimmed V and J ends, which lost 2 bases and 0 bases, there was a span of 9 bases. The CDR3 is 15 residues long. The chain's CDR3 is CASSLWQGSTDTQYF. As DNA, the CDR3 is TGTGCCAGCAGCTTATGGCAGGGCAGCACAGATACGCAGTATTTT.

This sequence joins TRBV6-1 and TRBJ2-1, with D maybe TRBD2 (6 bases). This CDR3 is 12 amino acids long. The V gene lost 8 bases and the J gene lost 7 bases, with 12 bases spanning the gap. CDR1 MNHNS and CDR2 SASEGT come from the germline V gene. CDR3 in amino acids: CASGDRGNEQFF. The CDR3 DNA follows: TGTGCCAGCGGCGATCGGGGGAATGAGCAGTTCTTC.

This rearrangement joins TRBV4-3 to TRBJ2-1, with 7 bases identical to TRBD2. The germline CDR1 and CDR2 sequences are LGHNA and YSLEER. With V trimmed by 0 bases and J by 5 bases, 10 bases remained unmatched. The CDR3 totals 17 residues. CDR3 sequence: CASSQDQWLAEHNEQFF. CDR3 DNA sequence: TGCGCCAGCAGCCAAGATCAGTGGCTAGCGGAGCACAATGAGCAGTTCTTC.

V and J are TRBV21-1 and TRBJ2-1; the table's D gene call, TRBD1, was not cross checked with the DNA. TRBV21-1 is an annotated pseudogene. The CDR3 is made up of 12 amino acids. In DNA form, the CDR3 reads TGTGCCACAGGGGAAGCGGCCAATGAGCAGTTCTTC. Protein sequence: CATGEAANEQFF.

The chain joins TRBV9 to TRBJ2-1; a possible D gene is TRBD2 (6 bases). CDR3 length equals 17 residues. Trimming pared 4 bases from V and 3 bases from J, leaving 20 bases between. CDR1 and CDR2 (germline): SGDLS, YYNGEE. CDR3 region: CASSSGSGTSLYNEQFF. CDR3 in DNA: TGTGCCAGCAGCTCGGGGTCCGGGACTTCGCTCTACAATGAGCAGTTCTTC.

The genes are TRBV7-2 and TRBJ2-3, with 12 bases matching TRBD2. With 1 base clipped from V and 3 bases from J, the junction kept 5 bases outside the gene matches. From germline, CDR1 is SGHTA and CDR2 FQGNSA. The CDR3 length is 17 residues. Written as DNA, the CDR3 is TGTGCCAGCAGCTTAGGAGTGACTAGCGGGAGAACAGATACGCAGTATTTT. This translates into CASSLGVTSGRTDTQYF.

The chain uses TRBV11-3 and TRBJ1-2, with D possibly TRBD1 on 5 matching bases. CDR3 size: 17 residues. V was cut by 0 bases and J by 2 bases, with 16 bases left in between. Germline V gene data show CDR1 as SGHNT and CDR2 as YENEEA. The CDR3 DNA is TGTGCCAGCAGCTTAGAGGGGCAGGGAGGGACCAACTATGGCTACACCTTC. This sequence encodes CASSLEGQGGTNYGYTF.

The J gene is TRBJ1-5, the V gene TRBV30, with D unclear. This CDR3 region has 14 residues. Trimming shortened V by 5 bases and J by 7 bases, and 18 bases separated the two germline ends. CDR1 and CDR2 (germline): GTSNPN, SVGIG (reference sequence). The CDR3 here is CAWGWENSHQPQHF. The CDR3 DNA follows: TGTGCCTGGGGTTGGGAGAACAGCCACCAGCCCCAGCATTTT.

V usage is TRBV6-5 and J usage is TRBJ1-1; D is possibly TRBD1 (6 bases). Per germline, CDR1 MNHEY and CDR2 SVGAGI. CDR3 length: 14 amino acids. V dropped 4 bases and J dropped 8 bases, with 17 bases sitting between them. CDR3 sequence (DNA): TGTGCCAGCAGTTTAACCTCGACAGGCGCGGAAGCTTTCTTT. It codes for CASSLTSTGAEAFF.

The V call is TRBV27, the J call TRBJ1-2; the match to TRBD1 covers 7 bases. This CDR3 is built from 15 residues. J gave up 2 bases and V 6 bases, and 9 bases lay outside the gene matches. Germline V gene data show CDR1 as MNHEY and CDR2 as SMNVEV (reference sequence). The CDR3 nucleotides are TGTGCCAGCAGACCGACAGGGCTCTTCAACTATGGCTACACCTTC. Its translation: CASRPTGLFNYGYTF.

This sequence joins TRBV19 and TRBJ1-5; weak D call: TRBD1 (5 bases). This CDR3 comprises 15 residues. Germline V gives CDR1 LNHDA, CDR2 SQIVND (reference sequence). V was pared by 6 bases and J by 0 bases, with 12 bases between. The CDR3 DNA follows: TGTGCCAGTAGCCCGACAGAAACTAGCAATCAGCCCCAGCATTTT. Its protein is CASSPTETSNQPQHF.

Comments on this clone: The same CDR3 is also encoded by other DNA sequences in this sample. The gene calls are TRBV9 and TRBJ2-7, with D maybe TRBD2 (5 bases). V was trimmed by 0 bases and J by 5 bases, leaving 9 bases between them. CDR3 length: 13 amino acids. Germline V gene sequence: CDR1 SGDLS, CDR2 YYNGEE. This CDR3 is CASSVVPGDEQYF. Here the CDR3 DNA reads TGTGCCAGCAGCGTAGTTCCCGGGGACGAGCAGTACTTC.